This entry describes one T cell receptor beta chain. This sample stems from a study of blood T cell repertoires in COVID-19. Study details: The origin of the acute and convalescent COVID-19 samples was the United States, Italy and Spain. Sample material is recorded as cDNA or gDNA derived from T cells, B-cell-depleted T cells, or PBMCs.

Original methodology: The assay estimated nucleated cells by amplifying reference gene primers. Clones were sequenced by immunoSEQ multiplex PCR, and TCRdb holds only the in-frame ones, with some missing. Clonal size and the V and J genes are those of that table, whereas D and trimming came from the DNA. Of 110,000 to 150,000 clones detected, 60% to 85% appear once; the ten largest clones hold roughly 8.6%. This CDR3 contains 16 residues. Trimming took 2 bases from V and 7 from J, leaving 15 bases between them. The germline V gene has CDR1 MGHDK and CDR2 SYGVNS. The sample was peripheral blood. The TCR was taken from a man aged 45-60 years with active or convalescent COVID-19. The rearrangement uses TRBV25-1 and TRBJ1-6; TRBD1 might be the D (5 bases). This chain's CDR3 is CASSERTQSGNSPLHF. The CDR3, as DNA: TGTGCCAGCAGTGAACGGACACAGAGTGGGAATTCACCCCTCCACTTT.